This T cell receptor (beta chain) was recovered during a study of cytomegalovirus exposure and HLA in healthy donors. The repertoire was sequenced with immunoSEQ multiplex PCR; TCRdb's copy has only in-frame clones and lacks some. The data show 250,000 to 400,000 clones, approximately 88% seen once. Study observations and caveats: The study listed approximately 170 cytomegalovirus-associated TCR beta chains. Most TCR sequences were seen very rarely across donors, but some public TCRs occurred in many. The CMV antigen specificity of a few CMV-associated chains was confirmed through in vitro analysis.

About this clone: No antigen is known for it. The sample contains more than one DNA sequence encoding this CDR3.

V gave up 5 bases and J gave up 2 bases; unmatched junction bases: 2. Germline assignment: CDR1 SGHTA and CDR2 FQGNSA. The CDR3 is 14 residues long. This TCR was recovered from a man aged 25-40 years in good health and CMV-seronegative. The chain carries TRBV7-2 and TRBJ1-3, with 8 positions matching TRBD1. The sequenced sample consisted of PBMCs. The CDR3 loop is CASSPDRAGNTIYF. CDR3 coding DNA: TGTGCCAGCAGCCCGGACAGGGCTGGAAACACCATATATTTT.